This T cell receptor (beta chain) stems from a study of shared clonotypes between healthy human individuals. Looking at the study overall: CD4 naive and CD4 memory each took three plates per donor, while CD8 naive took two and CD8 memory one. Study outcomes and limitations: Relative to their counterparts shared across all four donors, non-shared clonotypes exhibited diminished generation probabilities.

TCRdb's table, derived via immunoSEQ multiplex PCR, lists solely in-frame clones and lacks some. This sample has about 2 million clones; approximately 95% occur once, and the top ten carry more than 0.9%. Details on this clone: The antigen is unknown.

After removal of 0 bases from V and 5 bases from J, the junction contained 5 bases not matched to a gene. Germline V gene sequence: CDR1 SGDLS, CDR2 YYNGEE. The CDR3 extends over 15 amino acids. CD45RO-negative, CCR7-positively selected cells formed the naive CD8 fraction, excluding terminally differentiated effector memory CD45RA+ cells. The rearrangement joins TRBV9 to TRBJ2-5; 9 bases match TRBD1. This clonotype originated in a man aged 18-30 years in good health. Sequences were obtained from naive CD8+ T cells sorted from blood. The CDR3 spells CASSVAGTGRETQYF. The CDR3 coding sequence is TGTGCCAGCAGCGTAGCCGGGACAGGGCGCGAGACCCAGTACTTC.